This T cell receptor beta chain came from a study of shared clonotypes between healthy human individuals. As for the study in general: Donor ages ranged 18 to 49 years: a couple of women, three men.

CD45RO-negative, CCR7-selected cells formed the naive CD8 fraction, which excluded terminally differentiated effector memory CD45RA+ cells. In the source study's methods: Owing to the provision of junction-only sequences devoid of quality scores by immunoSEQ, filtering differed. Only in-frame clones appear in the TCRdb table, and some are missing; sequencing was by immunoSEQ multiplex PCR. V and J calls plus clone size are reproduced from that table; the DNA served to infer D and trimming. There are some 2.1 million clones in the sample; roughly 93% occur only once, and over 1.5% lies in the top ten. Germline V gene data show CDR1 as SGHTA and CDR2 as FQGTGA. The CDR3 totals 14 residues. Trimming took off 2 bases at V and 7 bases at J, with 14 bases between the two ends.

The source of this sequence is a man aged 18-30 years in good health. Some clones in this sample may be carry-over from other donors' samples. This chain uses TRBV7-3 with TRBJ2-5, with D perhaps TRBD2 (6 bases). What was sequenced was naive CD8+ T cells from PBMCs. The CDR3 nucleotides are TGTGCCAGCAGCTTATGGGGGGAAATGGGGACCCAGTACTTC. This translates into CASSLWGEMGTQYF.